Listed here are 7 T cell receptor beta chains from one sample, sequenced in a study of blood T cell repertoires in COVID-19. Clones were read by immunoSEQ multiplex PCR, and TCRdb kept only the in-frame ones, dropping some. The repertoire holds some 120,000 clones, with around four fifths as singletons. The sequencing sample was made of peripheral blood. Receptor source: a man aged 25 to 40 with acute or convalescent COVID-19.

The J gene is TRBJ1-4, the V gene TRBV7-9; 9 nucleotides align to TRBD1. V lost 1 base, J lost 8 bases, and 2 bases stayed unmatched. This CDR3 spans 14 amino acids. Per germline, CDR1 SEHNR and CDR2 FQNEAQ (reference sequence). CDR3 sequence: CASSLDRGHEKLFF. The CDR3 DNA sequence: TGTGCCAGCAGCTTAGACAGGGGGCACGAAAAACTGTTTTTT.

The genes are TRBV5-1 and TRBJ2-3, with 12 bases aligning to TRBD1. The CDR3 length is 15 residues. The germline gives CDR1 SGHRS, CDR2 YFSETQ. Trimming at V came to 4 bases and at J to 6 bases, leaving 6 bases not matched to a gene. CDR3 in DNA: TGCGCCAGCAGCGCCGGGACAGGGGGCTCGGATACGCAGTATTTT. This encodes CASSAGTGGSDTQYF.

This clone was recorded at least ten times. The chain's CDR3 is CASGPGPLTEAFF. The CDR3 coding sequence is TGTGCTAGTGGTCCAGGTCCCCTCACTGAAGCTTTCTTT. The chain joins TRBV12-5 to TRBJ1-1; D uncertain. Germline values: CDR1 LGHNT, CDR2 FRNRAP. The V and J ends lost 5 bases and 4 bases respectively, with 11 bases between them. The CDR3 totals 13 residues.

The chain joins TRBV9 to TRBJ2-3, with D unresolved. The CDR3 extends over 16 amino acids. With 4 bases removed from V and 0 bases from J, the gap between germline ends came to 15 bases. The germline V gene has CDR1 SGDLS and CDR2 YYNGEE. This chain's CDR3 is CASSPYLLRSTDTQYF. As DNA, the CDR3 is TGTGCCAGCAGCCCGTACCTCCTAAGAAGCACAGATACGCAGTATTTT.

This chain links TRBV6-5 with TRBJ2-1; 9 bases agree with TRBD2. CDR1 is MNHEY, CDR2 SVGAGI, per germline. The CDR3 totals 16 residues. Losses at the gene ends were 0 bases for V and 2 bases for J; bases not matched to a gene: 2. The CDR3 reads CASSYSERGAYNEQFF. CDR3 nucleotides: TGTGCCAGCAGTTACTCAGAGCGGGGGGCCTACAATGAGCAGTTCTTC.

V usage is TRBV7-3 and J usage is TRBJ2-3; 7 bases match TRBD1. The CDR3 spans 14 residues. Germline-derived CDR1 and CDR2 are SGHTA and FQGTGA. V dropped 5 bases and J dropped 5; count of bases not matched to a gene: 7. CDR3 in amino acids: CASSPDRAGDTQYF. CDR3 nucleotides: TGTGCCAGCAGCCCAGACAGGGCAGGAGATACGCAGTATTTT.

V usage is TRBV4-3 and J usage is TRBJ2-3; 11 bases align to TRBD2. The J segment lost 5 bases and the V segment lost 3 bases, leaving 4 bases of the junction unmatched. In germline, CDR1 is LGHNA, CDR2 YSLEER. The CDR3 runs to 15 residues. CDR3 DNA: TGCGCCAGCAGCCAGGGGGGGACTAGCGGAGATACGCAGTATTTT. It yields the protein CASSQGGTSGDTQYF.